The 16 T cell receptor beta chains below all came from one sample that was sequenced in a study of sequential checkpoint blockade in melanoma. The protocol was immunoSEQ multiplex PCR, while the TCRdb copy is restricted to in-frame clones and leaves out a portion. The sample has approximately 29,000 clones; 83% are singletons. As for treatment: randomized to nivolumab then ipilimumab (arm A) or the reverse (arm B). Sample: CD8+ T cells sorted from blood (inferred from file names), taken from a patient given nivolumab and ipilimumab in sequence. The receptors stem from a human donor with melanoma.

The V call is TRBV6-1, the J call TRBJ2-1; TRBD2 agrees at 9 bases. The CDR3 runs to 17 residues. Germline V gene lookup returns CDR1 MNHNS and CDR2 SASEGT. The J segment lost 9 bases and the V segment lost 2 bases, leaving 14 bases of the junction unmatched. The CDR3 DNA follows: TGTGCCAGCAGTGAACTTATAGGCGTAGCGGGAGCGGGTGAGCAGTTCTTC. Its translation: CASSELIGVAGAGEQFF.

This chain joins TRBV27 and TRBJ1-4; D is undetermined. The CDR3 sequence is 16 residues long. Trimming took 2 bases from V and 8 from J, leaving 18 bases between them. Germline V gives CDR1 MNHEY, CDR2 SMNVEV (reference sequence). The CDR3 sequence is CASSLGIDKRKEKLFF. For the CDR3, the DNA is TGTGCCAGCAGTTTAGGAATTGATAAGCGTAAGGAAAAACTGTTTTTT.

The rearrangement joins TRBV5-1 to TRBJ2-3; D unresolved. The CDR3 is made up of 15 amino acids. Germline V gene sequence: CDR1 SGHRS, CDR2 YFSETQ. V shed 3 bases and J shed 3 bases, with 14 bases lying between them. For the CDR3, the DNA is TGCGCCAGCAGCTACCCGAGGAGTCGAACAGATACGCAGTATTTT. It specifies CASSYPRSRTDTQYF.

The chain links TRBV19 to TRBJ2-7; D is perhaps TRBD1 (6 bases). Per germline, CDR1 LNHDA and CDR2 SQIVND (reference sequence). The CDR3 length is 11 residues. Trimming shortened V by 8 bases and J by 4 bases, and 9 bases separated the two germline ends. The CDR3 here is CASSTGYEQYF. The DNA of the CDR3 is TGTGCCAGTTCTACAGGGTACGAGCAGTACTTC.

The chain links TRBV6-1 to TRBJ2-7; D unresolved. CDR3 length: 13 residues. V lost 6 bases and J 2 bases, leaving 11 bases between the germline ends. In germline, CDR1 is MNHNS, CDR2 SASEGT. CDR3 in DNA: TGTGCCAGCAGCTCCTCCGCGACCTACGAGCAGTACTTC. As protein: CASSSSATYEQYF.

The chain carries TRBV28 and TRBJ1-5; D is unclear. Germline V CDR1 and CDR2: MDHEN, SYDVKM. V was pared by 2 bases and J by 6 bases, with 8 bases between. CDR3 length equals 13 residues. In DNA form, the CDR3 reads TGTGCCAGCAGTTTAGGGGAGGCTCAGCCCCAGCATTTT. It codes for CASSLGEAQPQHF.

The V and J genes are TRBV19 and TRBJ1-1, with D uncertain. Germline assignment: CDR1 LNHDA and CDR2 SQIVND (reference sequence). Trimming shortened V by 1 base and J by 1 base, and 7 bases separated the two germline ends. There are 14 residues in the CDR3. The CDR3 DNA reads TGTGCCAGTAGTATAGCTGGCTGGAACACTGAAGCTTTCTTT. This codes for CASSIAGWNTEAFF. The complete variable domain, with remaining parts taken from reference TRBV19 and TRBJ1-1, reads DGGITQSPKYLFRKEGQNVTLSCEQNLNHDAMYWYRQDPGQGLRLIYYSQIVNDFQKGDIAEGYSVSREKKESFPLTVTSAQKNPTAFYLCASSIAGWNTEAFFGQGTRLTVV.

The chain couples TRBV7-6 to TRBJ1-1; D is possibly TRBD1 (5 bases). CDR3 size: 14 residues. Germline lookup yields CDR1 SGHVS and CDR2 FNYEAQ. V dropped 0 bases and J dropped 4 bases, with 9 bases sitting between them. The CDR3 DNA reads TGTGCCAGCAGCTTAGCGGGGGGGGGCACTGAAGCTTTCTTT. This translates into CASSLAGGGTEAFF.

The chain uses TRBV27 and TRBJ2-3; TRBD2 matches 15 bases. This CDR3 region has 15 residues. Germline V gene data show CDR1 as MNHEY and CDR2 as SMNVEV (reference sequence). J was trimmed by 7 bases and V by 6 bases; bases with no gene match: 5. This chain's CDR3 is CASRPGLAGGYTQYF. The CDR3 DNA reads TGTGCCAGCAGACCCGGACTAGCGGGAGGGTATACGCAGTATTTT.

This clone was seen a handful of times. The chain joins TRBV19 to TRBJ2-1, with a tentative D call TRBD2 (6 bases). V gave up 6 bases and J gave up 4 bases, with 19 bases separating them. This CDR3 is built from 16 residues. Germline assignment: CDR1 LNHDA and CDR2 SQIVND (reference sequence). This CDR3 is CASSRLGPGVYNEQFF. For the CDR3, the DNA is TGTGCCAGTAGCAGATTGGGGCCGGGAGTTTACAATGAGCAGTTCTTC.

Relative to its sample, this clone is medium-sized (0.01 to 0.1%). The V gene is TRBV5-6, the J gene TRBJ2-4, with a weak D call TRBD1 (6 bases). Germline V gene data show CDR1 as SGHDT and CDR2 as YYEEEE. This CDR3 is built from 13 residues. V lost 0 bases and J lost 7, with 8 bases in between. CDR3 sequence (DNA): TGTGCCAGCAGCTTGGCCCAGGGGAACATTCAGTACTTC. It specifies CASSLAQGNIQYF.

Regarding this clone: Germline is not matched at one junction end, which may reflect a read error. This chain links TRBV27 with TRBJ2-1; the D gene is possibly TRBD2 (7 bases). CDR1 MNHEY and CDR2 SMNVEV come from the germline V gene (reference sequence). The CDR3 length is 16 residues. The CDR3 loop is CASSPERGGPYSEQFF. Written as DNA, the CDR3 is TGTGCCAGCAGCCCCGAACGCGGGGGCCCCTACAGTGAGCAGTTCTTC.

This chain joins TRBV7-8 and TRBJ1-1; D perhaps matches TRBD1 (5 bases). From germline, CDR1 is SGHVS and CDR2 FQNEAQ. Trimming took off 7 bases at V and 8 bases at J, with 11 bases between the two ends. The CDR3 totals 11 residues. DNA for the CDR3: TGTGCCAGCAAAAGGGGCCCCGAAGCTTTCTTT. It specifies CASKRGPEAFF.

CDR3: CASSLAEFYEQYF. In DNA form, the CDR3 reads TGTGCCAGCAGTTTAGCGGAATTCTACGAGCAGTACTTC. The gene calls are TRBV27 and TRBJ2-5; no reliable D call. The J call may not be correct, given that the DNA end is closer to TRBJ2-7. Germline lookup yields CDR1 MNHEY and CDR2 SMNVEV (reference sequence). The length of the CDR3 is 13 residues.

V and J are TRBV4-1 and TRBJ1-2; no clear D gene. Looked up from germline, CDR1 is MGHRA and CDR2 is YSYEKL. This CDR3 spans 16 amino acids. V was pared by 0 bases and J by 4 bases, with 15 bases between. CDR3 nucleotides: TGCGCCAGCAGCCAAGATAATAGGGAGGAACTCTATGGCTACACCTTC. Its protein product is CASSQDNREELYGYTF.

The chain couples TRBV7-9 to TRBJ2-1, with a possible D match to TRBD1 (5 bases). Trimming removed 5 bases at V and 4 bases at J, with 9 bases between. The CDR3 covers 13 residues. Per the germline V gene, CDR1 is SEHNR and CDR2 is FQNEAQ (reference sequence). The CDR3, as DNA: TGTGCCAGCAGCCAAGACAGTTACAATGAGCAGTTCTTC. Residues: CASSQDSYNEQFF.